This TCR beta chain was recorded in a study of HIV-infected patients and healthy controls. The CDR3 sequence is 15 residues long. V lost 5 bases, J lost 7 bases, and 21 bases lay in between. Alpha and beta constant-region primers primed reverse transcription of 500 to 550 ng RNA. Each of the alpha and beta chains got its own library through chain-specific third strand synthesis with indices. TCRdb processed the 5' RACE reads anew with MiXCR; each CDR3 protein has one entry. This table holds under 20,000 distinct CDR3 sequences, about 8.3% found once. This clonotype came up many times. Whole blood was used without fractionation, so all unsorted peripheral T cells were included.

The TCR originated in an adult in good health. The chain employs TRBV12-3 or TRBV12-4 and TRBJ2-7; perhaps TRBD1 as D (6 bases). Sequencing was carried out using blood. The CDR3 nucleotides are TGTGCCAGCAGTGGCCCAGTGGGACAAGCTGAAGAGCAGTACTTC. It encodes CASSGPVGQAEEQYF.